This is a list of T cell receptor beta chains from one sample in a study of cytomegalovirus exposure and HLA in healthy donors. The assay was immunoSEQ multiplex PCR, and TCRdb's table has in-frame clones only and misses some. The table has about 76,000 clones, 90% to 95% seen once; the top ten hold less than 2%. The sample consisted of PBMCs. The source of these receptors is a woman aged 18-29 years in good health and CMV-seropositive. The CDR3 runs from the conserved cysteine through the conserved F or W. Fields, in order: CDR3 protein, clone size, V gene, CDR3 length. Not all rows give a size; the values are once, few, many and, for expanded clones, a class.

CDR3 protein: CASSPLPPGQGRVEQFF
clone size: once
V gene: TRBV2
CDR3 length: 17

CDR3 protein: CARTMRTGTTNTGELFF
clone size: NA
V gene: TRBV19
CDR3 length: 17

CDR3 protein: CASSLGDSRTDTQYF
clone size: NA
V gene: TRBV11-3
CDR3 length: 15

CDR3 protein: CAWGRGRRGTDTQYF
clone size: NA
V gene: TRBV30
CDR3 length: 15

CDR3 protein: CASRRLADTGELFF
clone size: NA
V gene: TRBV6-1
CDR3 length: 14

CDR3 protein: CSVGPGGGRTDTQYF
clone size: NA
V gene: TRBV29-1
CDR3 length: 15

CDR3 protein: CASSLSTDSYGYTF
clone size: NA
V gene: TRBV9
CDR3 length: 14

CDR3 protein: CASNHRVDGTGELFF
clone size: NA
V gene: TRBV27
CDR3 length: 15

CDR3 protein: CSVEEGQGAEEQYF
clone size: NA
V gene: TRBV29-1
CDR3 length: 14

CDR3 protein: CASSLYSSDNQPQHF
clone size: NA
V gene: TRBV27
CDR3 length: 15

CDR3 protein: CAISTRDTRTGELFF
clone size: NA
V gene: TRBV10-3
CDR3 length: 15

CDR3 protein: CASSGHPGTSEYNEQFF
clone size: NA
V gene: TRBV2
CDR3 length: 17

CDR3 protein: CASSQDRAGGAYGYTF
clone size: NA
V gene: TRBV4-3
CDR3 length: 16

CDR3 protein: CASSTSGLAGPNNEQFF
clone size: NA
V gene: TRBV4-1
CDR3 length: 17

CDR3 protein: CASSVGRGGRETQYF
clone size: NA
V gene: TRBV9
CDR3 length: 15

CDR3 protein: CAITGIAGVSYNEQFF
clone size: NA
V gene: TRBV10-3
CDR3 length: 16

CDR3 protein: CASSLSAGGNGEQYF
clone size: once
V gene: TRBV7-3
CDR3 length: 15

CDR3 protein: CASETGITYEQYF
clone size: NA
V gene: TRBV10-2
CDR3 length: 13

CDR3 protein: CSAQRYTEAFF
clone size: NA
V gene: TRBV29-1
CDR3 length: 11

CDR3 protein: CASSGGETQYF
clone size: NA
V gene: TRBV2
CDR3 length: 11

CDR3 protein: CSARGGDTQYF
clone size: NA
V gene: TRBV20-1
CDR3 length: 11

CDR3 protein: CASSPERGTREQYF
clone size: NA
V gene: TRBV18
CDR3 length: 14

CDR3 protein: CASSLKGPTGGRGYTF
clone size: NA
V gene: TRBV7-7
CDR3 length: 16

CDR3 protein: CASSPPSGLLPYEQYF
clone size: NA
V gene: TRBV27
CDR3 length: 16

CDR3 protein: CASSSHRGRTGELFF
clone size: NA
V gene: TRBV7-2
CDR3 length: 15

CDR3 protein: CASSLAGETLYEQYF
clone size: NA
V gene: TRBV11-3
CDR3 length: 15

CDR3 protein: CASSVLTPMYEQYF
clone size: NA
V gene: TRBV19
CDR3 length: 14

CDR3 protein: CASSPNDRTGYTF
clone size: NA
V gene: TRBV19
CDR3 length: 13

CDR3 protein: CASSLGSSASYNEQFF
clone size: NA
V gene: TRBV7-3
CDR3 length: 16

CDR3 protein: CAWKRGHSGNTIYF
clone size: few
V gene: TRBV30
CDR3 length: 14

CDR3 protein: CAWSVQNYEQYF
clone size: NA
V gene: TRBV30
CDR3 length: 12

CDR3 protein: CASSSVTGGNEQFF
clone size: NA
V gene: TRBV27
CDR3 length: 14

CDR3 protein: CASSPGDRHNYGYTF
clone size: NA
V gene: TRBV4-3
CDR3 length: 15

CDR3 protein: CASSLRGGYNEQFF
clone size: NA
V gene: TRBV11-3
CDR3 length: 14

CDR3 protein: CASSLIDNTEAFF
clone size: NA
V gene: TRBV27
CDR3 length: 13

CDR3 protein: CASSPQGAGDTEAFF
clone size: NA
V gene: TRBV5-1
CDR3 length: 15

CDR3 protein: CASSQERWWTDTEAFF
clone size: NA
V gene: TRBV4-3
CDR3 length: 16

CDR3 protein: CASSPPRRGPKSSGRSHNEQFF
clone size: NA
V gene: TRBV23-1
CDR3 length: 22

CDR3 protein: CASLQGAREQYF
clone size: once
V gene: TRBV2
CDR3 length: 12

CDR3 protein: CASSFSGNYEQYF
clone size: NA
V gene: TRBV5-1
CDR3 length: 13